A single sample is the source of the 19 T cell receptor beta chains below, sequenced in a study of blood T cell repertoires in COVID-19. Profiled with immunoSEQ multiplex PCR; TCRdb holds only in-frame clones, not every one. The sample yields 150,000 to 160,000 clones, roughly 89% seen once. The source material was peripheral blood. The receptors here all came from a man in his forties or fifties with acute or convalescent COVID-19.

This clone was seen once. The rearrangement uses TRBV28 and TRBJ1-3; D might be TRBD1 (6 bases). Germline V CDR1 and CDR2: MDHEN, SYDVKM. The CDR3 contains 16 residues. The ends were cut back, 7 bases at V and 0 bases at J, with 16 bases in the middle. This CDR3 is CASTKGGASSGNTIYF. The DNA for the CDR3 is TGTGCCAGCACCAAGGGGGGGGCCAGCTCTGGAAACACCATATATTTT.

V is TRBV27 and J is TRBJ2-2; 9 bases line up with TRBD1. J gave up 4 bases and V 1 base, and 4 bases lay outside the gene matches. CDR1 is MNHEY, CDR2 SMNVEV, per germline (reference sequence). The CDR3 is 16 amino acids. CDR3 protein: CASSLLGQGSTGELFF. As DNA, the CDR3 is TGTGCCAGCAGTTTATTGGGACAGGGTTCCACCGGGGAGCTGTTTTTT.

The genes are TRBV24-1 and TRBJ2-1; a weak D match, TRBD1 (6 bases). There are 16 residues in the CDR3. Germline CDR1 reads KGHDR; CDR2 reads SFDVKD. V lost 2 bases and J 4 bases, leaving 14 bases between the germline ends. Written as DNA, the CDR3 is TGTGCCACCAGTGATTCGGGACAAGGGGTTTACAATGAGCAGTTCTTC. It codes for CATSDSGQGVYNEQFF.

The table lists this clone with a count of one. The CDR3 sequence: CASNGRPQGYNEQFF. The CDR3 region has the DNA TGTGCCAGCAACGGTCGCCCACAGGGCTACAATGAGCAGTTCTTC. J is TRBJ2-1 and V is TRBV7-2; possible D gene TRBD1, 6 bases. Trimming shortened V by 7 bases and J by 3 bases, and 16 bases separated the two germline ends. The germline CDR1 and CDR2 sequences are SGHTA and FQGNSA. This CDR3 comprises 15 residues.

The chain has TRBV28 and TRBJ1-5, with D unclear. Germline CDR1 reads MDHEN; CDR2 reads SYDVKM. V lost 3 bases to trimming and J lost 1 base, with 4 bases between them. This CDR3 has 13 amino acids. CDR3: CASSFGSNQPQHF. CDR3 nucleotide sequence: TGTGCCAGCAGTTTCGGGAGCAATCAGCCCCAGCATTTT.

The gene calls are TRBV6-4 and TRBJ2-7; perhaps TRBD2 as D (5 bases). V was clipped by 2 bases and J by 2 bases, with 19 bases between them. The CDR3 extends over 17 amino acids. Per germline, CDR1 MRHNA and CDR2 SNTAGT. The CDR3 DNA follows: TGTGCCAGCAGTGACCCGCGGGCCTCACACTTGACCTACGAGCAGTACGTC. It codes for CASSDPRASHLTYEQYV.

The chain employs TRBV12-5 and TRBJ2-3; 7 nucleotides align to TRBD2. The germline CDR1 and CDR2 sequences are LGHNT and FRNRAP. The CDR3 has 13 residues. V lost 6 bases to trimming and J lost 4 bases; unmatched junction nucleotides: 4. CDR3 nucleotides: TGTGCTAGTGGAAAGACTAGCCCAGATACGCAGTATTTT. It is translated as CASGKTSPDTQYF.

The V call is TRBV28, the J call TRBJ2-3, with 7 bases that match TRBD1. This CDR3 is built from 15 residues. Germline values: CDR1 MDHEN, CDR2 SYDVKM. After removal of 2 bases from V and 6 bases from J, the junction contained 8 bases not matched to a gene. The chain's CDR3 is CASSLGWGTADTQYF. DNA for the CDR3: TGTGCCAGCAGTTTAGGGTGGGGGACAGCCGATACGCAGTATTTT.

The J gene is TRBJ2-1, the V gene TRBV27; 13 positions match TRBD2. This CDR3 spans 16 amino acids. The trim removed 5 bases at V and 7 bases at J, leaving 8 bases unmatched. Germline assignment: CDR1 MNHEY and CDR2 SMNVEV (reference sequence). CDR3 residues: CASSTRLAGGPNEQFF. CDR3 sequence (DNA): TGTGCCAGCAGTACCCGACTAGCGGGAGGCCCGAATGAGCAGTTCTTC.

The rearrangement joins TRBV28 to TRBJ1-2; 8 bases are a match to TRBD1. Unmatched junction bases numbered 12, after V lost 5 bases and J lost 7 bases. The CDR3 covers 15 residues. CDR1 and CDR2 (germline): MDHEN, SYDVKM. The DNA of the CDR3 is TGTGCCAGCAGTACCCCCGGGACAGGAGTTGGTGGCTACACCTTC. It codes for CASSTPGTGVGGYTF.

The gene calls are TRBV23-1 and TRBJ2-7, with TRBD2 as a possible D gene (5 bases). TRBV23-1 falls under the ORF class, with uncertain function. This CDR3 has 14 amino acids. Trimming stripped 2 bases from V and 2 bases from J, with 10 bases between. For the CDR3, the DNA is TGCGCCAGCAGTCAAAATAGCGCCGCCTACGAGCAGTACGTC. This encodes CASSQNSAAYEQYV.

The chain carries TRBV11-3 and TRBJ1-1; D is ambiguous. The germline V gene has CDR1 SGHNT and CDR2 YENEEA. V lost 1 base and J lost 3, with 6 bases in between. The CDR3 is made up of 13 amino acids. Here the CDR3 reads CASSLAQDTEAFF. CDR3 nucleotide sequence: TGTGCCAGCAGCTTAGCACAAGACACTGAAGCTTTCTTT.

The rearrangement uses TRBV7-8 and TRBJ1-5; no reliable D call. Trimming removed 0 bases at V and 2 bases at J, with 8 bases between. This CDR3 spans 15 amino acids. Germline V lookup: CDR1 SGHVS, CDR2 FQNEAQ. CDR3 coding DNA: TGTGCCAGCAGCTTAGCCGGGGAGCGCAATCAGCCCCAGCATTTT. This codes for CASSLAGERNQPQHF. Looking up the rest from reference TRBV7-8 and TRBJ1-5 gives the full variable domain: GAGVSQSPRYKVAKRGQDVALRCDPISGHVSLFWYQQALGQGPEFLTYFQNEAQLDKSGLPSDRFFAERPEGSVSTLKIQRTQQEDSAVYLCASSLAGERNQPQHFGDGTRLSIL.

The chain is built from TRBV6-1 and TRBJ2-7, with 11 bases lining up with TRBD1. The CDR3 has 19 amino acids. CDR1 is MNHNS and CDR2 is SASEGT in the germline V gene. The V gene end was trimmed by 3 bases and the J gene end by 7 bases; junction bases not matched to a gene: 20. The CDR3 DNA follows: TGTGCCAGCAGTGAGAGGGCGGGACAGGGGGTGACCCCTCGGGGGGAGCAGTACGTC. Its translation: CASSERAGQGVTPRGEQYV.

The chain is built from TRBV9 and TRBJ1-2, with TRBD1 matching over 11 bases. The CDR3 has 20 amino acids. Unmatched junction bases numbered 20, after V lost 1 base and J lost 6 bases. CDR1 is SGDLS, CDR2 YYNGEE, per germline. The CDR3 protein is CASSVPTEWSGQGVEHGYTF. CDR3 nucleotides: TGTGCCAGCAGCGTACCCACCGAGTGGTCGGGACAGGGGGTTGAGCATGGCTACACCTTC.

CDR3 sequence: CASTDKDYGYTF. The CDR3 bases are TGTGCCAGCACGGACAAGGACTATGGCTACACCTTC. V gene TRBV19 combines with J gene TRBJ1-2; perhaps TRBD1 as D (5 bases). Trimming took 9 bases from V and 3 from J, leaving 11 bases between them. CDR1 and CDR2 (germline): LNHDA, SQIVND (reference sequence). This CDR3 has 12 residues.

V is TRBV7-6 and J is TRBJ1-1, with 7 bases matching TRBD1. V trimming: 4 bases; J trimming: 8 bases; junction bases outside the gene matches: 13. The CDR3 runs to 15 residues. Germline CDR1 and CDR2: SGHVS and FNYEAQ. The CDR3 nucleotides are TGTGCCAGCAGCTCCCGGACAGGTGGACTTAGCGAAGCTTTCTTT. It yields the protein CASSSRTGGLSEAFF.

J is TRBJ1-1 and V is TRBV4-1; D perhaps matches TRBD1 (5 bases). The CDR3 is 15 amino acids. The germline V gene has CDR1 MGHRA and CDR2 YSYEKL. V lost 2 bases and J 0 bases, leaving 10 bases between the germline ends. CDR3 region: CASSQYRNMNTEAFF. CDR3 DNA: TGCGCCAGCAGCCAATACAGGAATATGAACACTGAAGCTTTCTTT.

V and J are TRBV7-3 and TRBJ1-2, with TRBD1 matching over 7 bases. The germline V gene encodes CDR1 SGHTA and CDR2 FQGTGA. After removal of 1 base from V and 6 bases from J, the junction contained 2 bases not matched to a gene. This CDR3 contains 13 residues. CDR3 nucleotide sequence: TGTGCCAGCAGCTTAAGAACAGGGGATGGCTACACCTTC. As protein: CASSLRTGDGYTF.